This T cell receptor (beta chain) came from a study of blood T cell repertoires in COVID-19. Across the study: PBMCs, B-cell-depleted T cells, or T cells were the source of the cDNA or gDNA that made up the material.

The CDR3 extends over 16 amino acids. Per the germline V gene, CDR1 is SGHVS and CDR2 is FQNEAQ. Trimming left V 0 bases short and J 4 bases short, with 10 bases between. TCRdb keeps only in-frame clones here, not all; method: immunoSEQ multiplex PCR. Here the sample spans 300,000 to 400,000 clones, roughly 87% being singletons. This clone appeared a few times. The TCR was taken from a woman between 25 and 40 years old who had recovered from COVID-19. The material sequenced was PBMCs or T cells enriched from blood (not recorded which). This chain joins TRBV7-8 and TRBJ1-6; no clear D. CDR3 nucleotides: TGTGCCAGCAGCTTAGCGCGTCAGGCATATAATTCACCCCTCCACTTT. Translating gives CASSLARQAYNSPLHF.